The clone carrying this TCR beta chain was counted ten times or more. CDR3-region Arm-PCR and iRepertoire HTBI primers produced the TCR beta libraries. Using its own MiXCR run on the multiplex PCR reads, TCRdb lists one record per CDR3 protein. This table has approximately 400,000 distinct CDR3 sequences, 15% appearing once. The ends lost 2 bases at V and 7 bases at J; junction bases unmatched: 6. There are 14 residues in the CDR3. Germline CDR1 LNHNV, CDR2 YYDKDF (reference sequence). Documented time point: newly diagnosed GD, antithyroid drugs for less than 3 months. Scientists built the TCR library using RNA that was extracted from PBMCs. These data originate in a study of regulatory T cells in long-lasting Graves disease. This same sample was also part of a study on T cells in Graves' hyperthyroidism and ophthalmopathy. That investigation notes: Ophthalmopathy onset followed model prediction by a median about 6.9 months.

The chain carries TRBV15 and TRBJ1-2, with 8 bases that match TRBD1. The sequence came from a woman in her thirties or forties with Graves disease. Source: peripheral blood mononuclear cells (PBMCs), taken at new diagnosis, from a patient treated with antithyroid drugs. In nucleotides, the CDR3 is TGTGCCACCAGCAGATCCGGACAGGGCGGTGGCTACACCTTC. Translating gives CATSRSGQGGGYTF.